This T cell receptor (beta chain) was sequenced in a study of blood T cell repertoires in COVID-19 (dated by TCRdb to the early 2020s). As for the study more broadly: The collaborator samples originated in the United States, Italy and Spain and spanned the acute and convalescent phases of COVID-19. The material from the prospective study consisted of cDNA or gDNA derived from T cells, B-cell-depleted T cells, or PBMCs. Nearly every sample came with metadata listing a de-identified subject ID, COVID-19 status, age in years and sex. The samples were drawn from two sources: the first 160 participants of the ongoing ImmuneRACE study, and 1,000 to 1,500 subjects contributed by 6 global collaborators. A freely available public database, intended as a resource for researchers studying the immune response to SARS-CoV-2, is where the repertoires were released. Subjects who had been exposed to COVID-19, were actively infected with it, or had recovered from it provided the deeply sampled blood TCRbeta repertoires that made up the dataset. Where available, HLA class I and class II types were obtained from metadata supplied by the sample provider rather than from assay-based typing.

Here is what the overall study found, with its caveats: The amount of clinical and demographic metadata varied by source and participant and was provided uncurated.

Of note for this clone: Its target antigen remains unknown. Base qualities were left out, and no much larger clone turns up one base away.

TCRbeta CDR3 regions were amplified from genomic DNA using the immunoSEQ Assay, a bias-controlled multiplex PCR. Processing in the source paper ran as follows. The number of nucleated cells in each sample was estimated from the amplification of reference gene primers within the assay. To quantify the absolute abundance of each unique TCRbeta CDR3 rearrangement, sequence reads were collapsed and filtered. For each sample, productive Simpson clonality was calculated as the square root of Simpson's diversity index over productive rearrangements. The table comes from immuneACCESS by way of TCRdb, which keeps in-frame sequences with V and J called. Part of the clones is missing from these tables; in studies checked, under half for an unresolved V gene and the rest for unknown reasons. That table is the source of V, J and clone size, and D and trimming were worked out from the DNA. In all, the sample holds about 160,000 clones, and around nine tenths of those were seen once. Under 13% of the sample is in the top ten clones.

CDR1 and CDR2, looked up from the germline V gene (reference sequence), are SGHNT and YYREEE. The germline ends are 13 bases apart after V is trimmed by 0 bases and J by 7 bases. The CDR3, cysteine through phenylalanine, is 14 amino acids long. Solely the CDR3 DNA is kept, with 42 bases framed from the first base. One collaborating source in Seattle enrolled patients while the patients were actively infected and followed the patients over time throughout the course of disease. Collaborating institutions collected whole blood in K2EDTA tubes following their own protocols. For TCRbeta analysis, collaborator samples were shipped as frozen whole blood, as isolated PBMCs, or as DNA extracted from either sample type.

The receptor comes from a woman aged 70-85 years with COVID-19, enrolled during active disease. Source material: peripheral blood. This chain is built from TRBV5-4 and TRBJ1-2; the D gene remains uncertain. CDR3 loop: CASSLDPGKSGYTF. The sequenced DNA: TGTGCCAGCAGCTTGGATCCGGGGAAGAGTGGCTACACCTTC.